Listed below are T cell receptor beta chains from one sample, sequenced in a study of CD8+CD57+ T cells in acquired aplastic anemia. Each CDR3 protein gets one entry after TCRdb re-called the reads with MiXCR. The sample lists around 200,000 distinct CDR3 sequences; approximately 52% were seen once. The sample comprised sorted CD4+, CD8+, or CD8+CD57+ T cells (not recorded which) from PBMCs. These receptors all stem from a human donor with aplastic anemia. CDR3s include the opening cysteine and the closing phenylalanine or tryptophan. The D gene is left open where the match is weak. Size is omitted from some rows. Given values are once, few, many or a class for expanded clones.

abundance: few
len: 17
j_gene: TRBJ2-1
d_gene: TRBD2
v_gene: TRBV6-2/TRBV6-3
CDR3nt: TGTGCCAGCAGTTACTCGATTCCTAGCGGGGGATACAATGAGCAGTTCTTC
CDR3aa: CASSYSIPSGGYNEQFF

abundance: .
len: 15
j_gene: TRBJ1-6
d_gene: TRBD1
v_gene: TRBV20-1
CDR3nt: TGCAGTGCTCTCGGCGACAGGGCGTATAATTCACCCCTCCACTTT
CDR3aa: CSALGDRAYNSPLHF

abundance: many
len: 14
j_gene: TRBJ2-1
d_gene: TRBD2
v_gene: TRBV20-1
CDR3nt: TGCAGTGCTAGACTAGCGGGAGGGCCGAATGAGCAGTTCTTC
CDR3aa: CSARLAGGPNEQFF

abundance: many
len: 14
j_gene: TRBJ1-5
d_gene: TRBD1
v_gene: TRBV20-1
CDR3nt: TGCAGTGCTAGACCGGGACAGGTCAATCAGCCCCAGCATTTT
CDR3aa: CSARPGQVNQPQHF

abundance: many
len: 16
j_gene: TRBJ1-6
d_gene: .
v_gene: TRBV19
CDR3nt: TGTGCCAGCGCTGGGAGAGGGGGCTCCTATAATTCACCCCTCCACTTT
CDR3aa: CASAGRGGSYNSPLHF

abundance: .
len: 13
j_gene: TRBJ2-3
d_gene: TRBD1
v_gene: TRBV24-1
CDR3nt: TGTGCCACCAGGGACAGGGCCGCAGATACGCAGTATTTT
CDR3aa: CATRDRAADTQYF

abundance: many
len: 15
j_gene: TRBJ1-4
d_gene: .
v_gene: TRBV6-1
CDR3nt: TGTGCCAGCAGTGCCACAGCTGCCCGAAATGAAAAACTGTTTTTT
CDR3aa: CASSATAARNEKLFF

abundance: .
len: 17
j_gene: TRBJ2-1
d_gene: TRBD2
v_gene: TRBV6-2/TRBV6-3
CDR3nt: TGTGCCAGCAGTTACACCCTAGCGGGAGATCACTACAATGAGCAGTTCTTC
CDR3aa: CASSYTLAGDHYNEQFF

abundance: .
len: 14
j_gene: TRBJ1-5
d_gene: TRBD1
v_gene: TRBV30
CDR3nt: TGTGCCTGGGGACAGGGGGCAAGCAATCAGCCCCAGCATTTT
CDR3aa: CAWGQGASNQPQHF

abundance: .
len: 20
j_gene: TRBJ2-1
d_gene: TRBD2
v_gene: TRBV19
CDR3nt: TGTGCCAGTAGTATATACTCCGGGACTAGCGGGAGAATTGATCTTGATGAGCAGTTCTTC
CDR3aa: CASSIYSGTSGRIDLDEQFF

abundance: few
len: 15
j_gene: TRBJ2-7
d_gene: TRBD1
v_gene: TRBV3-1
CDR3nt: TGTGCCAGCAGCCGCCGGACAGGGGTTTGGTACGAGCAGTACTTC
CDR3aa: CASSRRTGVWYEQYF

abundance: many
len: 15
j_gene: TRBJ2-2
d_gene: .
v_gene: TRBV6-6
CDR3nt: TGTGCCAGCAGTTACTCGAAAGTTCTCGCCGGGGAGCTGTTTTTT
CDR3aa: CASSYSKVLAGELFF

abundance: .
len: 15
j_gene: TRBJ2-7
d_gene: TRBD2
v_gene: TRBV7-9
CDR3nt: TGTGCCAGCAGCTTAGTTTCTAGCGGGGGGTCCGAGCAGTACTTC
CDR3aa: CASSLVSSGGSEQYF

abundance: few
len: 12
j_gene: TRBJ2-7
d_gene: .
v_gene: TRBV12-3/TRBV12-4
CDR3nt: TGTGCCAGCAGGCCCGCAGGGCGGAGGCAGTACTTC
CDR3aa: CASRPAGRRQYF

abundance: .
len: 14
j_gene: TRBJ1-1
d_gene: .
v_gene: TRBV15
CDR3nt: TGTGCCACCAGCAGAGACACGGTCAACACTGAAGCTTTCTTT
CDR3aa: CATSRDTVNTEAFF

abundance: many
len: 14
j_gene: TRBJ2-2
d_gene: .
v_gene: TRBV20-1
CDR3nt: TGCAGTGCCCGACCCTTATTGAACACCGGGGAGCTGTTTTTT
CDR3aa: CSARPLLNTGELFF

abundance: many
len: 12
j_gene: TRBJ1-2
d_gene: .
v_gene: TRBV5-6
CDR3nt: TGTGCCAGCAGCTTGAGCCAAGGAGGCTACACCTTC
CDR3aa: CASSLSQGGYTF

abundance: .
len: 13
j_gene: TRBJ1-2
d_gene: .
v_gene: TRBV25-1
CDR3nt: TGTGCCAGCAGTGAAAGGCAGACGCGTGGCTACACCTTC
CDR3aa: CASSERQTRGYTF

abundance: few
len: 13
j_gene: TRBJ2-7
d_gene: TRBD1
v_gene: TRBV2
CDR3nt: TGTGCCAGCAGTGGACAGGGTGGGCACGAGCAGTACTTC
CDR3aa: CASSGQGGHEQYF

abundance: .
len: 12
j_gene: TRBJ1-2
d_gene: .
v_gene: TRBV20-1
CDR3nt: TGCAGTGCCCTCCAGGGTTTGGCTGGCTACACCTTC
CDR3aa: CSALQGLAGYTF

abundance: .
len: 14
j_gene: TRBJ2-7
d_gene: TRBD2
v_gene: TRBV25-1
CDR3nt: TGTGCCAGCCCAAGCGGGACTCAGGCACGCGAGCAGTACTTC
CDR3aa: CASPSGTQAREQYF

abundance: .
len: 15
j_gene: TRBJ1-1
d_gene: TRBD1
v_gene: TRBV10-3
CDR3nt: TGTGCCATCAGCGCCAGGGGACAGCAGAACACTGAAGCTTTCTTT
CDR3aa: CAISARGQQNTEAFF

abundance: .
len: 15
j_gene: TRBJ2-1
d_gene: TRBD2
v_gene: TRBV9
CDR3nt: TGTGCCAGCAGCTTGGTGACTAGCGGGACTGGTGAGCAGTTCTTC
CDR3aa: CASSLVTSGTGEQFF

abundance: .
len: 14
j_gene: TRBJ2-1
d_gene: TRBD2
v_gene: TRBV15
CDR3nt: TGTGCCACCCTAGGGACTAGCGGGAGCGATGAGCAGTTCTTC
CDR3aa: CATLGTSGSDEQFF

abundance: .
len: 17
j_gene: TRBJ2-7
d_gene: TRBD1
v_gene: TRBV10-2
CDR3nt: TGCGCCAGCAGTGAGACTCCAACCGGGACAGTTACCTACGAGCAGTACTTC
CDR3aa: CASSETPTGTVTYEQYF

abundance: many
len: 15
j_gene: TRBJ2-7
d_gene: TRBD2
v_gene: TRBV3-1
CDR3nt: TGTGCCAGCAGCTACGGGACTAGCGGGGGATACGAGCAGTACTTC
CDR3aa: CASSYGTSGGYEQYF

abundance: .
len: 15
j_gene: TRBJ1-6
d_gene: TRBD1
v_gene: TRBV20-1
CDR3nt: TGCAGTGCTAGAGACTTACAGGGGGCTCAATCACCCCTCCACTTT
CDR3aa: CSARDLQGAQSPLHF

abundance: .
len: 14
j_gene: TRBJ1-1
d_gene: .
v_gene: TRBV7-8
CDR3nt: TGTGCCAGCAGCTTAGGGGCGCTGAACACTGAAGCTTTCTTT
CDR3aa: CASSLGALNTEAFF

abundance: .
len: 14
j_gene: TRBJ2-1
d_gene: TRBD2
v_gene: TRBV2
CDR3nt: TGTGCCAGCAGTTGGACTAGCTCCTACAATGAGCAGTTCTTC
CDR3aa: CASSWTSSYNEQFF

abundance: many
len: 14
j_gene: TRBJ1-6
d_gene: .
v_gene: TRBV6-1
CDR3nt: TGTGCCAGCAGCCGGACATACCATAATTCACCCCTCCACTTT
CDR3aa: CASSRTYHNSPLHF

abundance: .
len: 11
j_gene: TRBJ2-5
d_gene: .
v_gene: TRBV7-8
CDR3nt: TGTGCCAGCAGCAAACAAGAGACCCAGTACTTC
CDR3aa: CASSKQETQYF

abundance: few
len: 12
j_gene: TRBJ1-1
d_gene: .
v_gene: TRBV7-7
CDR3nt: TGTGCCAGCAGCGACGGGACGGGTAAAGCTTTCTTT
CDR3aa: CASSDGTGKAFF

abundance: many
len: 11
j_gene: TRBJ2-5
d_gene: .
v_gene: TRBV6-1
CDR3nt: TGTGCCACAAAGGGTGGCGGGACCCAGTACTTC
CDR3aa: CATKGGGTQYF

abundance: .
len: 16
j_gene: TRBJ2-1
d_gene: .
v_gene: TRBV19
CDR3nt: TGTGCCAGTAGTATAGTCCGAGGCCGACTACGACATGAGCAGTTCTTC
CDR3aa: CASSIVRGRLRHEQFF

abundance: .
len: 12
j_gene: TRBJ2-3
d_gene: .
v_gene: TRBV20-1
CDR3nt: TGCAGTGCTAGAGGGACGGCAGATACGCAGTATTTT
CDR3aa: CSARGTADTQYF

abundance: .
len: 15
j_gene: TRBJ2-6
d_gene: .
v_gene: TRBV5-1
CDR3nt: TGCGCCAGCAGCTACTCAGGGGCTGGGGCCAACGTCCTGACTTTC
CDR3aa: CASSYSGAGANVLTF

abundance: .
len: 15
j_gene: TRBJ1-5
d_gene: .
v_gene: TRBV28
CDR3nt: TGTGCCAGCAGTTTAGGGCAGGGAGGCAATCAGCCCCAGCATTTT
CDR3aa: CASSLGQGGNQPQHF

abundance: .
len: 16
j_gene: TRBJ2-7
d_gene: TRBD1
v_gene: TRBV2
CDR3nt: TGTGCCAGCAACCCAGACGAAACAGGGGTTTATGACGAGCAGTACTTC
CDR3aa: CASNPDETGVYDEQYF

abundance: .
len: 12
j_gene: TRBJ2-7
d_gene: .
v_gene: TRBV7-2
CDR3nt: TGTGCCAGCAGTTACCCAGGGTACGAGCAGTACTTC
CDR3aa: CASSYPGYEQYF

abundance: .
len: 17
j_gene: TRBJ2-2
d_gene: TRBD1
v_gene: TRBV12-5
CDR3nt: TGTGCTAGTGGTTTGGTAACCGGGACAGGGAACACCGGGGAGCTGTTTTTT
CDR3aa: CASGLVTGTGNTGELFF

abundance: many
len: 15
j_gene: TRBJ2-2
d_gene: .
v_gene: TRBV5-8
CDR3nt: TGTGCCAGCGACGGGGAGGAGCCGCACACCGGGGAGCTGTTTTTT
CDR3aa: CASDGEEPHTGELFF

abundance: few
len: 15
j_gene: TRBJ1-2
d_gene: .
v_gene: TRBV15
CDR3nt: TGTGCCACCAGCGGCCACAAGGGTTTTAACTATGGCTACACCTTC
CDR3aa: CATSGHKGFNYGYTF

abundance: .
len: 12
j_gene: TRBJ2-7
d_gene: .
v_gene: TRBV7-9
CDR3nt: TGTGCCAGCAGCCAAACCGCCTACGAGCAGTACTTC
CDR3aa: CASSQTAYEQYF

abundance: few
len: 14
j_gene: TRBJ2-7
d_gene: TRBD1
v_gene: TRBV15
CDR3nt: TGTGCCACCAGCATCAGACAGGGGGGGAACGAGCAGTACTTC
CDR3aa: CATSIRQGGNEQYF

abundance: .
len: 12
j_gene: TRBJ2-2
d_gene: .
v_gene: TRBV2
CDR3nt: TGTGCCAGCAGTGCCAACACCGGGGAGCTGTTTTTT
CDR3aa: CASSANTGELFF